The clone carrying this TCR beta chain was counted between two and nine times. Time point denoted: patch test 3, about 24 weeks after DPC sensitization. This sample's treatment: therapeutic diphenylcyclopropenone sensitization with weekly scalp DPC. CDR1 is SGHVS, CDR2 FQNEAQ, per germline. The V end lost 0 bases, the J end lost 1 base, and 9 bases lay between the germline ends. This CDR3 comprises 15 residues. TCRdb processed the RACE reads anew with MiXCR; each CDR3 protein has one entry. The sample has roughly 64,000 distinct CDR3 sequences, approximately 9.9% seen once. This entry comes from a study of human T cells and chemical hapten exposure. Study in general: Small differences in pooled library volume mainly drove the variation in TCR yields per sample.

This clonotype was sampled from a woman aged 25 to 39 with alopecia areata. Some clones in this sample may be carry-over from other donors' samples. This rearrangement joins TRBV7-8 to TRBJ1-1; D call uncertain. The source material was whole blood, sampled in connection with sensitization to the hapten diphenylcyclopropenone (DPC). CDR3: CASSLADGPNTEAFF. Here the CDR3 DNA reads TGTGCCAGCAGCTTAGCCGACGGCCCGAACACTGAAGCTTTCTTT.